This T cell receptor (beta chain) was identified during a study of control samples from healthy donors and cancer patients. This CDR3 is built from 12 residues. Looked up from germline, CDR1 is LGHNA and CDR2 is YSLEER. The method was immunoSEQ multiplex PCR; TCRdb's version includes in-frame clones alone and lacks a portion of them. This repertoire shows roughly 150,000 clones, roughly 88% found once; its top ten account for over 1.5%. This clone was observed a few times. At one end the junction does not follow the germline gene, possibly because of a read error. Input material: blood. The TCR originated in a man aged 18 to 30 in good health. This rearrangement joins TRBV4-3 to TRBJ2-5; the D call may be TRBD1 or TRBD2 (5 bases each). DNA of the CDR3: TGCGCCAGCAGCCGGGGCCGGGACGATAAGCACTTC. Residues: CASSRGRDDKHF.